These 25 T cell receptor beta chains originate from one sample sequenced in a study of cytomegalovirus exposure and HLA in healthy donors. Primers included in the PCR were 60 Vbeta and 13 Jbeta primers. Sequenced by immunoSEQ multiplex PCR; TCRdb stores in-frame clones only, minus some. Counted here are 150,000 to 200,000 clones, about 65% occurring once; the ten biggest clones make up 3.5% to 5.5%. Sequencing input: PBMCs. The receptors shown here come from a woman under 30 in good health and CMV-seropositive.

The chain links TRBV27 to TRBJ2-5; possibly TRBD1 for D (6 bases). This CDR3 is 14 amino acids long. V dropped 3 bases and J dropped 5 bases, with 13 bases sitting between them. Germline V gene sequence: CDR1 MNHEY, CDR2 SMNVEV (reference sequence). The CDR3 loop reads CASSFWNRVETQYF. The DNA of the CDR3 is TGTGCCAGCAGTTTCTGGAACAGGGTTGAGACCCAGTACTTC.

V and J are TRBV30 and TRBJ2-2; maybe TRBD2 (5 bases). Per germline, CDR1 GTSNPN and CDR2 SVGIG (reference sequence). Trimming cost V 0 bases and J 1 base, with 12 bases left between them. The CDR3 sequence is 16 residues long. CDR3 region: CAWSVRRHRNTGELFF. The CDR3 DNA reads as TGTGCCTGGAGTGTACGGAGGCACCGGAACACCGGGGAGCTGTTTTTT.

The V call is TRBV28, the J call TRBJ1-5; maybe TRBD1 (5 bases). The germline gives CDR1 MDHEN, CDR2 SYDVKM. With 2 bases removed from V and 5 bases from J, the gap between germline ends came to 10 bases. The CDR3 runs to 14 residues. CDR3 in amino acids: CASSLQGWDQPQHF. In DNA, the CDR3 is TGTGCCAGCAGTTTACAGGGATGGGATCAGCCCCAGCATTTT.

As DNA, the CDR3 is TGTGCCAGCCTCCCCACCTCACCAGGAACCTACGAGCAGTACTTC. It is translated as CASLPTSPGTYEQYF. The chain couples TRBV28 to TRBJ2-7; D not certain. There are 15 residues in the CDR3. Germline CDR1 and CDR2: MDHEN and SYDVKM. Trimming left V 8 bases short and J 2 bases short, with 19 bases between.

The V gene is TRBV6-5, the J gene TRBJ2-2; possible D gene TRBD2, 7 bases. Germline V lookup: CDR1 MNHEY, CDR2 SVGAGI. V was shortened by 2 bases and J by 7 bases, with 17 bases between the two germline ends. The CDR3 spans 16 residues. The CDR3 DNA follows: TGTGCCAGCAGTTACCTTCCCGTCGGGGGGCTCGGGGAGCTGTTTTTT. This translates into CASSYLPVGGLGELFF.

The chain recombines TRBV30 with TRBJ1-4; the D is unclear. The CDR3 is 14 amino acids. V was pared by 0 bases and J by 7 bases, with 12 bases between. The germline V gene encodes CDR1 GTSNPN and CDR2 SVGIG (reference sequence). The CDR3 loop is CAWSVQGGGEKLFF. CDR3 bases: TGTGCCTGGAGTGTACAAGGAGGAGGTGAAAAACTGTTTTTT.

The chain is built from TRBV7-9 and TRBJ2-2; D may be TRBD1 (6 bases). The germline V gene encodes CDR1 SEHNR and CDR2 FQNEAQ (reference sequence). Trimming pared 4 bases from V and 5 bases from J, leaving 17 bases between. The CDR3 loop spans 16 amino acids. The CDR3 here is CASSSLRDIRTGELFF. The CDR3 DNA reads TGTGCCAGCAGCTCCCTTAGGGACATTCGGACCGGGGAGCTGTTTTTT.

The chain joins TRBV7-3 to TRBJ2-1; 12 bases match TRBD2. The CDR3 is 16 amino acids. V dropped 5 bases and J dropped 6; count of bases not matched to a gene: 8. Germline CDR1 SGHTA, CDR2 FQGTGA. As DNA, the CDR3 is TGTGCCAGCAGCCCTAGTGCTAGCGGGAGGGGCAATGAGCAGTTCTTC. Encoded protein: CASSPSASGRGNEQFF.

This clone was counted once. J is TRBJ2-7 and V is TRBV27; D is uncertain. CDR1 and CDR2 from the germline V gene are MNHEY and SMNVEV (reference sequence). Trimming removed 4 bases from V and 3 bases from J, with 13 bases in between. This CDR3 has 14 residues. The CDR3, as DNA: TGTGCCAGCAGTTCACCCCCGAACAGCTACGAGCAGTACTTC. Translating gives CASSSPPNSYEQYF.

V is TRBV7-9 and J is TRBJ2-2, with 8 bases aligning to TRBD2. The CDR3 consists of 17 residues. V gave up 4 bases and J gave up 3 bases; unmatched junction bases: 10. The germline V gene has CDR1 SEHNR and CDR2 FQNEAQ (reference sequence). The CDR3 bases are TGTGCCAGCAGCTCCCGGGGGGGGAGCAAGGACACCGGGGAGCTGTTTTTT. It is translated as CASSSRGGSKDTGELFF.

This clone was seen more than once but under ten times. The genes are TRBV5-1 and TRBJ2-1; TRBD2 agrees at 13 bases. With 3 bases clipped from V and 6 bases from J, the junction kept 3 bases outside the gene matches. Germline CDR1 SGHRS, CDR2 YFSETQ. The CDR3 is made up of 15 amino acids. In nucleotides, the CDR3 is TGCGCCAGCAGCTGGACTAGCGGGGGTACCAATGAGCAGTTCTTC. Encoded protein: CASSWTSGGTNEQFF.

This clone was counted once. The gene calls are TRBV7-8 and TRBJ2-2; possible D gene TRBD2, 5 bases. This CDR3 region has 16 residues. In germline, CDR1 is SGHVS, CDR2 FQNEAQ. The V gene lost 6 bases and the J gene lost 1 base, with 15 bases spanning the gap. The CDR3 region has the DNA TGTGCCAGCAGTCTTCTCGGCGGAGGGAACACCGGGGAGCTGTTTTTT. This encodes CASSLLGGGNTGELFF.

V is TRBV15 and J is TRBJ2-1, with 16 positions matching TRBD2. Germline CDR1 reads LNHNV; CDR2 reads YYDKDF (reference sequence). The CDR3 length is 19 residues. The J segment lost 0 bases and the V segment lost 5 bases, leaving 7 bases of the junction unmatched. CDR3 sequence reads: CATSWGLAGGPLSYNEQFF. CDR3 in DNA: TGTGCCACCAGCTGGGGACTAGCGGGAGGGCCCCTCTCCTACAATGAGCAGTTCTTC. The full variable domain, completed using reference TRBV15 and TRBJ2-1, is DAMVIQNPRYQVTQFGKPVTLSCSQTLNHNVMYWYQQKSSQAPKLLFHYYDKDFNNEADTPDNFQSRRPNTSFCFLDIRSPGLGDTAMYLCATSWGLAGGPLSYNEQFFGPGTRLTVL.

The chain joins TRBV5-6 to TRBJ2-4, with TRBD2 as a possible D gene (6 bases). This CDR3 contains 15 residues. Germline assignment: CDR1 SGHDT and CDR2 YYEEEE. The V and J ends lost 2 bases and 0 bases respectively, with 9 bases between them. The CDR3: CASSFRGIAKNIQYF. Here the CDR3 DNA reads TGTGCCAGCAGCTTCCGGGGGATAGCCAAAAACATTCAGTACTTC.

This clone was counted a few times. The gene calls are TRBV28 and TRBJ2-7, with TRBD1 identical over 7 bases. CDR1 MDHEN and CDR2 SYDVKM come from the germline V gene. J was trimmed by 2 bases and V by 6 bases; bases with no gene match: 4. The CDR3 runs 13 residues. CDR3 sequence reads: CASRRDSPYEQYF. CDR3 coding DNA: TGTGCCAGCAGAAGGGACAGCCCCTACGAGCAGTACTTC.

V is TRBV25-1 and J is TRBJ2-7, with a possible D match to TRBD1 (5 bases). This CDR3 is 12 amino acids long. Between the trimmed V and J ends, which lost 3 bases and 3 bases, there was a span of 6 bases. Germline assignment: CDR1 MGHDK and CDR2 SYGVNS. CDR3: CASSDRVYEQYF. In DNA form, the CDR3 reads TGTGCCAGCAGTGACAGGGTCTACGAGCAGTACTTC.

The chain uses TRBV28 and TRBJ2-2; D remains ambiguous. Germline loops: CDR1 MDHEN, CDR2 SYDVKM. V lost 3 bases to trimming and J lost 6 bases, with 5 bases between them. The CDR3 runs 12 residues. This chain's CDR3 is CASSFPAGELFF. The CDR3 nucleotides are TGTGCCAGCAGTTTCCCGGCCGGGGAGCTGTTTTTT. The full variable domain, in which reference TRBV28 and TRBJ2-2 provide the parts outside the CDR3, is DVKVTQSSRYLVKRTGEKVFLECVQDMDHENMFWYRQDPGLGLRLIYFSYDVKMKEKGDIPEGYSVSREKKERFSLILESASTNQTSMYLCASSFPAGELFFGEGSRLTVL.

The rearrangement uses TRBV2 and TRBJ1-2, with a tentative D call TRBD1 (6 bases). Germline values: CDR1 SNHLY, CDR2 FYNNEI. V dropped 3 bases and J dropped 3 bases, with 17 bases sitting between them. This CDR3 region has 16 residues. For the CDR3, the DNA is TGTGCCAGCAGTGATTCGAATGACAGGATATACTATGGCTACACCTTC. As protein: CASSDSNDRIYYGYTF.

Concerning this clone itself: The germline gene is not matched at one end of the junction; a read error may be the cause. The identical CDR3 is also encoded by other nucleotide sequences in the sample. The chain uses TRBV6-5 and TRBJ2-7; 9 bases are shared with TRBD1. CDR3 length: 15 residues. CDR1 MNHEY and CDR2 SVGAGI come from the germline V gene. As DNA, the CDR3 is TGTGCCAGCAGCTACTCCGGGACAGGGTCTTACGAGCAGTACTTC. As protein: CASSYSGTGSYEQYF.

The chain joins TRBV6-5 to TRBJ2-7, with 7 bases fitting TRBD2. The CDR3 is 14 amino acids. Trimming cost V 6 bases and J 1 base; bases outside gene matches: 6. The germline V gene encodes CDR1 MNHEY and CDR2 SVGAGI. Written as DNA, the CDR3 is TGTGCCAGCAGAAGCGGACTAGTTTCCTACGAGCAGTACTTC. Translation: CASRSGLVSYEQYF.

The chain links TRBV13 to TRBJ2-5; D is possibly TRBD1 (6 bases). Deletions cut 5 bases from V and 5 bases from J, with 18 bases between. This CDR3 is built from 15 residues. The germline gives CDR1 PRHDT, CDR2 FYEKMQ (reference sequence). DNA of the CDR3: TGTGCCAGCAGCCCTGGGCAGGGGATACGGGAGACCCAGTACTTC. The encoded protein is CASSPGQGIRETQYF.

The chain uses TRBV29-1 and TRBJ1-1, with a weak D call TRBD1 (6 bases). The V end was cut by 1 base, the J end by 2 bases, with 8 bases between. CDR1 and CDR2 from the germline V gene are SQVTM and ANQGSEA. CDR3 size: 13 residues. The CDR3: CSVEGQVNTEAFF. CDR3 DNA: TGCAGCGTTGAAGGACAGGTAAACACTGAAGCTTTCTTT. The full variable domain, completed using reference TRBV29-1 and TRBJ1-1, is SAVISQKPSRDICQRGTSLTIQCQVDSQVTMMFWYRQQPGQSLTLIATANQGSEATYESGFVIDKFPISRPNLTFSTLTVSNMSPEDSSIYLCSVEGQVNTEAFFGQGTRLTVV.

The genes are TRBV11-2 and TRBJ1-1, with TRBD1 matching over 7 bases. The germline CDR1 and CDR2 sequences are SGHAT and FQNNGV. CDR3 length: 15 amino acids. V lost 5 bases and J lost 4; bases outside the gene matches: 10. The DNA for the CDR3 is TGTGCCAGCAGCAGCCCGACAGGGATATTCACTGAAGCTTTCTTT. Translated, it gives CASSSPTGIFTEAFF.

This clone was recorded a few times. This rearrangement joins TRBV11-1 to TRBJ1-1; D remains ambiguous. This CDR3 comprises 14 residues. The germline V and J ends were trimmed by 7 bases and 1 base, with 13 bases remaining between them. Germline V gives CDR1 SGHAT, CDR2 FQDESV (reference sequence). The CDR3 region is CASKLSSGNTEAFF. The CDR3, as DNA: TGTGCCAGCAAACTCTCGTCAGGGAACACTGAAGCTTTCTTT.

The J gene is TRBJ2-7, the V gene TRBV4-3; D is perhaps TRBD1 (5 bases). With 1 base removed from V and 3 bases from J, the gap between germline ends came to 10 bases. Germline CDR1 LGHNA, CDR2 YSLEER. The CDR3 loop spans 14 amino acids. The CDR3 region is CASSQAQGDYEQYF. CDR3 coding DNA: TGCGCCAGCAGCCAAGCCCAGGGTGACTACGAGCAGTACTTC.